Listed here are 2 T cell receptor beta chains from one sample, sequenced in a study of T cells in Graves' hyperthyroidism and ophthalmopathy (dated by TCRdb to 2018 to 2020). Receptor amplification or capture employed multiplex PCR. This sample was sequenced with an Illumina HiSeq 2000. The TCR beta CDR3 regions were amplified from the RNA transcripts. For the first round of RT-PCR on the TCR CDR3, the HTBI primer set was used together with the Qiagen OneStep RT-PCR kit. TCRdb trimmed the raw reads at Q25, called clones with MiXCR and kept productive beta chains. When rows share a CDR3 protein, they turn into one entry using the most common DNA and genes. The sample table holds about 350,000 distinct CDR3 sequences, of which over 11% were seen once. 20% to 25% of the sample comes from the top ten. The sequenced sample was blood. The receptors were gathered from a woman aged 25 to 39 with Graves' hyperthyroidism.

The chain recombines TRBV28 with TRBJ2-1; weak D call: TRBD1 (5 bases). The CDR3 sequence is 14 residues long. CDR1 is MDHEN and CDR2 is SYDVKM in the germline V gene. Trimming removed 5 bases at V and 2 bases at J, with 10 bases between. The CDR3: CASSPDSPYNEQFF. CDR3 nucleotides: TGTGCCAGCAGTCCTGACAGCCCCTACAATGAGCAGTTCTTC.

This clonotype was observed many times. The chain is built from TRBV6-1 and TRBJ1-5; D ambiguous. Trimming took 5 bases from V and 0 from J, leaving 11 bases between them. The CDR3 covers 15 residues. Germline values: CDR1 MNHNS, CDR2 SASEGT. The CDR3, as DNA: TGTGCCAGCAGTTATAAGGGCCATAGCAATCAGCCCCAGCATTTT. Its protein is CASSYKGHSNQPQHF.